These T cell receptor beta chains were read from a single sample in a study of shared clonotypes between healthy human individuals. The method was immunoSEQ multiplex PCR; TCRdb's version includes in-frame clones alone and lacks a portion of them. This table has roughly 2.1 million clones, about 92% appearing once. The specimen was naive CD8+ T cells from PBMCs. These TCRs come from a man aged 18 to 29 in good health. Some clones in this sample may be carry-over from other donors' samples. CDR3s include the opening cysteine and the closing phenylalanine or tryptophan. The order of the fields is clone size, V gene, J gene, D gene, CDR3 protein, CDR3 DNA. A D gene is named only where the DNA matches it firmly. A clone size is listed for some rows: how often the clone was seen (once, few, many), or a class if it is expanded.

NA,TRBV11-2,TRBJ1-2,NA,CASSLDRSSQGYTF,TGTGCCAGCAGCTTAGATCGTTCCAGTCAAGGCTACACCTTC
NA,TRBV19,TRBJ1-4,TRBD1,CASSPVGTEPNEKLFF,TGTGCCAGTAGTCCCGTCGGGACAGAACCTAATGAAAAACTGTTTTTT
NA,TRBV28,TRBJ2-3,NA,CASSFLRDGSTDTQYF,TGTGCCAGCAGTTTCCTCCGGGACGGTAGCACAGATACGCAGTATTTT
NA,TRBV27,TRBJ2-3,NA,CASSLGPGTPTHTQYF,TGTGCCAGCAGTTTGGGTCCCGGGACCCCCACGCATACGCAGTATTTT
NA,TRBV6-1,TRBJ2-7,NA,CARRAGLRSYEQYF,TGTGCCAGACGAGCGGGTCTCCGCTCCTACGAGCAGTACTTC
NA,TRBV2,TRBJ1-6,TRBD1,CASSSHRSGTGYNSPLHF,TGTGCCAGCAGTTCTCACCGGTCCGGGACAGGGTATAATTCACCCCTCCACTTT
NA,TRBV5-1,TRBJ1-1,TRBD1,CASSLGDRGEGTEAFF,TGCGCCAGCAGCTTGGGTGACAGGGGGGAGGGCACTGAAGCTTTCTTT
NA,TRBV7-9,TRBJ2-3,NA,CASSWGAASTDTQYF,TGTGCCAGCAGCTGGGGGGCGGCTAGCACAGATACGCAGTATTTT
NA,TRBV15,TRBJ2-3,NA,CATSILGDTQYF,TGTGCCACCAGCATCTTAGGGGATACGCAGTATTTT
NA,TRBV5-1,TRBJ2-7,TRBD1,CASSLERTGEYEQYF,TGCGCCAGCAGCTTGGAGAGGACAGGGGAATACGAGCAGTACTTC
NA,TRBV14,TRBJ2-5,NA,CASSQEGRRETQYF,TGTGCCAGCAGCCAAGAAGGGAGGAGAGAGACCCAGTACTTC
NA,TRBV28,TRBJ2-7,TRBD1,CASSWRTGLSEQYF,TGTGCCTCCTCGTGGAGGACAGGGCTCAGCGAGCAGTACTTC
NA,TRBV5-5,TRBJ1-1,NA,CASSLKLGGLNTEAFF,TGTGCCAGCAGTCTCAAACTCGGGGGGCTGAACACTGAAGCTTTCTTT
NA,TRBV5-1,TRBJ2-2,NA,CASSPAGTPLGELFF,TGCGCCAGCAGCCCGGCCGGGACACCCCTTGGGGAGCTGTTTTTT
NA,TRBV5-1,TRBJ2-3,NA,CASSPWGREMFTDTQYF,TGCGCCAGCAGCCCTTGGGGGCGGGAGATGTTTACAGATACGCAGTATTTT
NA,TRBV27,TRBJ2-3,NA,CASTPLRVQGTDTQYF,TGTGCCAGCACCCCCCTGCGGGTGCAGGGGACAGATACGCAGTATTTT
NA,TRBV9,TRBJ2-7,NA,CASSVGVSSYEQYF,TGTGCCAGCAGCGTAGGGGTTAGCTCCTACGAGCAGTACTTC
NA,TRBV5-8,TRBJ2-7,TRBD2,CASSLAPSGSSGEQYF,TGTGCCAGCAGCTTGGCTCCTAGCGGGAGTTCTGGCGAGCAGTACTTC
NA,TRBV28,TRBJ1-3,NA,CASSLGGNTIYF,TGTGCCAGCAGTTTAGGTGGAAACACCATATATTTT
NA,TRBV6-5,TRBJ2-7,NA,CASSYPGSSYEQYF,TGTGCCAGCAGTTATCCCGGGAGCTCCTACGAGCAGTACTTC
NA,TRBV5-1,TRBJ1-1,TRBD1,CASSGGTGTNTEAFF,TGCGCCAGCAGCGGGGGGACAGGGACGAACACTGAAGCTTTCTTT
NA,TRBV14,TRBJ2-5,TRBD2,CASSQGIRVAGGETQYF,TGTGCCAGCAGCCAAGGTATCCGGGTAGCGGGAGGAGAGACCCAGTACTTC
NA,TRBV29-1,TRBJ2-7,TRBD1,CSVQSRDSSYEQYF,TGCAGCGTCCAGTCCCGGGACAGCTCCTACGAGCAGTACTTC
NA,TRBV6-1,TRBJ1-1,NA,CASREWSGVNTEAFF,TGTGCCAGCAGGGAATGGTCCGGCGTGAACACTGAAGCTTTCTTT
NA,TRBV6-5,TRBJ2-2,NA,CASSPQGGIPGELFF,TGTGCCAGCAGTCCACAGGGCGGGATCCCCGGGGAGCTGTTTTTT
once,TRBV7-8,TRBJ2-5,NA,CASSLLPGGRRETQYF,TGTGCCAGCAGCCTACTCCCCGGGGGGCGCAGAGAGACCCAGTACTTC
NA,TRBV28,TRBJ1-2,TRBD1,CASSLGQGSVLYGYTF,TGTGCCAGCAGTTTGGGACAGGGATCCGTCCTCTATGGCTACACCTTC
NA,TRBV29-1,TRBJ2-7,TRBD2,CSVDPGTSGYEQYF,TGCAGCGTTGATCCCGGGACTAGCGGTTACGAGCAGTACTTC
once,TRBV27,TRBJ2-1,NA,CASSPDVNHEQFF,TGTGCCAGCAGTCCAGATGTTAACCATGAGCAGTTCTTC
NA,TRBV2,TRBJ2-7,TRBD2,CASSEESGGAAYEQYF,TGTGCCAGCAGTGAAGAGTCGGGAGGGGCAGCCTACGAGCAGTACTTC
NA,TRBV5-1,TRBJ2-1,NA,CASEQGTSYNEQFF,TGCGCCAGCGAACAGGGTACCTCCTACAATGAGCAGTTCTTC
NA,TRBV5-1,TRBJ2-4,TRBD1,CASSFPGQGPKNIQYF,TGCGCCAGCAGCTTCCCGGGACAGGGACCCAAAAACATTCAGTACTTC
NA,TRBV4-1,TRBJ2-7,NA,CASSPTGSYEQYF,TGCGCCAGCAGCCCGACAGGATCCTACGAGCAGTACTTC
NA,TRBV6-5,TRBJ1-1,NA,CASSYSYGENTEAFF,TGTGCCAGCAGTTACTCGTACGGGGAGAACACTGAAGCTTTCTTT
NA,TRBV28,TRBJ2-1,NA,CASSLTGSSYNEQFF,TGTGCCAGCAGTCTAACAGGTAGCTCCTACAATGAGCAGTTCTTC
NA,TRBV7-9,TRBJ2-1,NA,CASSPVGGPNEQFF,TGTGCCAGCAGCCCGGTCGGCGGGCCCAATGAGCAGTTCTTC
few,TRBV9,TRBJ1-1,NA,CASSVASNTEAFF,TGTGCCAGCAGCGTAGCATCTAACACTGAAGCTTTCTTT
NA,TRBV7-9,TRBJ1-2,TRBD1,CASSPAGTGGFFYGYTF,TGTGCCAGCAGCCCCGCCGGGACAGGGGGTTTTTTCTATGGCTACACCTTC
NA,TRBV5-1,TRBJ2-2,TRBD1,CASSSQRDRGTGELFF,TGCGCCAGCAGCTCGCAACGGGACAGGGGCACCGGGGAGCTGTTTTTT
NA,TRBV6-5,TRBJ1-5,NA,CASRTSGLWHQPQHF,TGTGCCAGCAGGACTTCGGGACTGTGGCATCAGCCCCAGCATTTT
NA,TRBV7-2,TRBJ2-7,TRBD2,CASSMLAGDEQYF,TGTGCCAGCAGCATGCTAGCGGGAGACGAGCAGTACTTC
once,TRBV7-9,TRBJ2-7,TRBD1,CASSTHRGQGVYEQYF,TGTGCCAGCAGTACTCACCGGGGACAGGGGGTCTACGAGCAGTACTTC
once,TRBV7-9,TRBJ1-1,NA,CASSFGGPEAFF,TGTGCCAGCAGCTTCGGGGGCCCTGAAGCTTTCTTT
NA,TRBV28,TRBJ2-7,TRBD2,CASSPTSGNEQYF,TGTGCCAGCAGCCCCACTAGCGGGAACGAGCAGTACTTC
NA,TRBV28,TRBJ1-5,NA,CASSFKGPLPRGQPQHF,TGTGCCAGCAGTTTTAAAGGGCCTCTTCCTAGGGGGCAGCCCCAGCATTTT
NA,TRBV2,TRBJ2-6,NA,CASSLQQGVHSGANVLTF,TGTGCCAGCAGTCTACAACAGGGTGTGCACTCTGGGGCCAACGTCCTGACTTTC
NA,TRBV5-1,TRBJ2-1,NA,CASSASRTGYNEQFF,TGCGCCAGCAGCGCTTCACGGACTGGATACAATGAGCAGTTCTTC
NA,TRBV7-9,TRBJ2-2,NA,CASSLNTGELFF,TGTGCCAGCAGCCTCAACACCGGGGAGCTGTTTTTT
NA,TRBV9,TRBJ2-7,NA,CASSATPGSYEQYF,TGTGCCAGCAGCGCCACCCCCGGGTCGTACGAGCAGTACTTC
NA,TRBV18,TRBJ2-7,NA,CASSLGGDLLAYEQYF,TGTGCCAGCTCACTCGGAGGGGACCTTCTTGCCTACGAGCAGTACTTC
once,TRBV2,TRBJ2-5,TRBD2,CASSELVGASGSPRGTQYF,TGTGCCAGCAGTGAACTGGTGGGGGCTAGCGGGAGCCCCAGGGGGACCCAGTACTTC
NA,TRBV6-1,TRBJ2-7,TRBD2,CASSERLRLAGAEQYF,TGTGCCAGCAGTGAACGTTTGAGACTAGCGGGAGCCGAGCAGTACTTC
NA,TRBV19,TRBJ1-2,NA,CASSPSEGSYGYTF,TGTGCCAGTTCTCCGTCCGAGGGGAGCTATGGCTACACCTTC
NA,TRBV9,TRBJ2-1,TRBD2,CASSPPGLAGRGSYNEQFF,TGTGCCAGCAGCCCACCGGGACTAGCGGGAAGGGGCTCCTACAATGAGCAGTTCTTC
NA,TRBV5-1,TRBJ1-2,TRBD1,CASSWTGGAGYGYTF,TGCGCCAGCAGCTGGACAGGGGGCGCGGGCTATGGCTACACCTTC
NA,TRBV7-6,TRBJ2-2,NA,CASSSTGELFF,TGTGCCAGCAGCTCCACCGGGGAGCTGTTTTTT